This T cell receptor (beta chain) was sequenced for a study of response to subunit inactivated influenza vaccine. Study-wide results and caveats: Each seasonal influenza vaccination, the authors suggested, recruits few new T cells.

Comment on this clonotype: Its antigen is as yet unknown.

TCRdb reprocessed the RT-PCR reads via MiXCR and lists one record per CDR3 protein. The sample holds roughly 570,000 distinct CDR3 sequences, about 15% seen once. V lost 0 bases and J lost 16; bases outside the gene matches: 10. Germline CDR1 SGHAT, CDR2 FQNNGV. The CDR3 extends over 14 amino acids. This TCR derives from a man aged 45 to 65 who received an inactivated influenza vaccine. This specimen was PBMCs from blood, taken approximately 12 days after vaccination. J is TRBJ2-1 and V is TRBV11-2; 9 nucleotides align to TRBD2. The CDR3 protein is CASSLDLSVSGSFF. CDR3 in DNA: TGTGCCAGCAGCTTAGACCTCTCGGTTAGCGGGAGTTTCTTC. Together with reference TRBV11-2 and TRBJ2-1, the CDR3 gives the full variable domain: EAGVAQSPRYKIIEKRQSVAFWCNPISGHATLYWYQQILGQGPKLLIQFQNNGVVDDSQLPKDRFSAERLKGVDSTLKIQPAKLEDSAVYLCASSLDLSVSGSFFGPGTRLTVL.